This T cell receptor (beta chain) was captured by sequencing in a study of blood T cell repertoires in COVID-19. Sequencing used immunoSEQ multiplex PCR; TCRdb keeps in-frame clones, though not all of them. The top ten clones hold approximately 20% of a sample with fewer than 85,000 clones, around 80% of them seen once. This clone showed up just once. V was clipped by 2 bases and J by 3 bases, with 16 bases between them. From germline, CDR1 is LGHNA and CDR2 YSLEER. The CDR3 length is 17 residues. The origin of this receptor is a woman between 55 and 75 years old with acute or convalescent COVID-19. The chain has TRBV4-3 and TRBJ2-2, with a possible D match to TRBD2 (5 bases). The source material was peripheral blood. This chain's CDR3 is CASSQKRGNLHTGELFF. DNA for the CDR3: TGCGCCAGCAGCCAAAAAAGAGGGAACTTACACACCGGGGAGCTGTTTTTT.